The 24 T cell receptor beta chains below all came from one sample that was sequenced in a study of early T cells in non-severe SARS-CoV-2 infection. One entry per CDR3 protein, called by TCRdb with MiXCR from the 5' RACE reads. The data contain approximately 50,000 distinct CDR3 sequences, 7.5% to 9.5% of them singletons. The source material was whole blood. These receptor sequences come from an adult who was a healthcare worker with PCR-confirmed SARS-CoV-2 infection or an uninfected control (not recorded which).

Only a few counts were recorded for this clonotype. This chain joins TRBV7-8 and TRBJ2-7; 9 bases match TRBD2. V trimming: 1 base; J trimming: 2 bases; junction bases outside the gene matches: 6. This CDR3 is 16 amino acids long. CDR1 and CDR2 from the germline V gene are SGHVS and FQNEAQ. CDR3 in DNA: TGTGCCAGCAGCTTAGTCCCTAGCGGGGTTGCCTACGAGCAGTACTTC. As protein: CASSLVPSGVAYEQYF.

The chain carries TRBV2 and TRBJ2-5; weak D call: TRBD2 (5 bases). Trimming left V 7 bases short and J 7 bases short, with 19 bases between. CDR3 length: 14 residues. Germline V lookup: CDR1 SNHLY, CDR2 FYNNEI. CDR3 DNA sequence: TGTGCCAGCATCTGGACTCCTAGTAGAGGGACCCAGTACTTC. Translating it yields CASIWTPSRGTQYF.

The sample holds many counts of this clonotype. The chain combines TRBV2 with TRBJ2-7, with TRBD2 as a possible D gene (6 bases). The ends were cut back, 8 bases at V and 6 bases at J, with 14 bases in the middle. The CDR3 sequence is 12 residues long. Germline V gene sequence: CDR1 SNHLY, CDR2 FYNNEI. CDR3 loop: CASVGGAVEQYF. The CDR3 bases are TGTGCCAGCGTGGGGGGAGCGGTCGAGCAGTACTTC. Together with reference TRBV2 and TRBJ2-7, the CDR3 gives the full variable domain: EPEVTQTPSHQVTQMGQEVILRCVPISNHLYFYWYRQILGQKVEFLVSFYNNEISEKSEIFDDQFSVERPDGSNFTLKIRSTKLEDSAMYFCASVGGAVEQYFGPGTRLTVT.

The chain links TRBV10-3 to TRBJ2-2; TRBD1 aligns across 7 bases. Unmatched junction bases numbered 0, after V lost 4 bases and J lost 1 base. Looked up from germline, CDR1 is ENHRY and CDR2 is SYGVKD. The CDR3 runs 14 residues. DNA for the CDR3: TGTGCCATCAGTGGGGACAGGAACACCGGGGAGCTGTTTTTT. Protein product: CAISGDRNTGELFF.

A few counts support this clonotype. The V call is TRBV4-2, the J call TRBJ2-1; 9 bases agree with TRBD1. This CDR3 spans 15 amino acids. Germline CDR1 LGHNA, CDR2 YNFKEQ. V dropped 4 bases and J dropped 4; count of bases not matched to a gene: 5. The CDR3 is CASSRDRVGYNEQFF. In nucleotides, the CDR3 is TGTGCCAGCAGCCGGGACAGGGTGGGTTACAATGAGCAGTTCTTC.

This clonotype was recorded a few times. The J gene is TRBJ2-5, the V gene TRBV20-1; 8 nucleotides align to TRBD2. The ends lost 6 bases at V and 6 bases at J; junction bases unmatched: 9. The CDR3 length is 13 residues. Germline CDR1 reads DFQATT; CDR2 reads SNEGSKA (reference sequence). As DNA, the CDR3 is TGCAGTGCGAGGAGCGGGAGTCTAAAGACCCAGTACTTC. Amino acids: CSARSGSLKTQYF.

The chain recombines TRBV14 with TRBJ2-1, with 7 positions matching TRBD2. This CDR3 is built from 14 residues. Looked up from germline, CDR1 is SGHDN and CDR2 is FVKESK. The junction had 4 bases not matched to a gene; V was cut back by 4 bases and J by 4 bases. CDR3 nucleotide sequence: TGTGCCAGCAGCCCGCTAGCGGAGTACAATGAGCAGTTCTTC. It codes for CASSPLAEYNEQFF.

In its sample, this clonotype was seen many times. V and J are TRBV7-3 and TRBJ2-1; 8 bases are a match to TRBD2. V was pared by 2 bases and J by 7 bases, with 7 bases of the junction left unmatched. CDR1 and CDR2 (germline): SGHTA, FQGTGA. This CDR3 region has 15 residues. The CDR3 DNA reads TGTGCCAGCAGCTTATCCAGCGGGAGAATGAATGAGCAGTTCTTC. It translates to CASSLSSGRMNEQFF.

This chain uses TRBV11-2 with TRBJ2-1; 9 bases line up with TRBD1. The CDR3 is 14 amino acids. V dropped 5 bases and J dropped 8; count of bases not matched to a gene: 7. Germline CDR1 and CDR2: SGHAT and FQNNGV. CDR3 residues: CASSPRQGVDEQFF. CDR3 nucleotide sequence: TGTGCCAGCAGCCCCCGACAGGGGGTCGATGAGCAGTTCTTC.

This clonotype was detected ten times or more. The V and J genes are TRBV12-3 or TRBV12-4 and TRBJ2-3; no definite D call. The CDR3 length is 12 residues. Trimming cost V 5 bases and J 0 bases, with 3 bases left between them. Here the CDR3 reads CASSPSTDTQYF. In DNA form, the CDR3 reads TGTGCCAGCAGTCCCAGCACAGATACGCAGTATTTT.

This clonotype was seen repeatedly, ten times or more. This chain links TRBV23-1 with TRBJ2-1; 8 nucleotides agree with TRBD1. TRBV23-1 falls under the ORF class, with uncertain function. The CDR3 covers 17 residues. Trimming at V came to 0 bases and at J to 1 base, leaving 5 bases not matched to a gene. This CDR3 reads CASSQSIQGESYNEQFF. For the CDR3, the DNA is TGCGCCAGCAGTCAATCAATACAGGGGGAATCCTACAATGAGCAGTTCTTC.

This sequence joins TRBV12-3 or TRBV12-4 and TRBJ1-6, with TRBD1 matching over 7 bases. V lost 3 bases, J lost 4 bases, and 3 bases stayed unmatched. CDR3 length equals 15 residues. CDR3 in amino acids: CASSFRDSYNSPLHF. The CDR3 region has the DNA TGTGCCAGCAGTTTCCGGGACAGTTATAATTCACCCCTCCACTTT.

The V gene is TRBV20-1, the J gene TRBJ1-6; TRBD1 might be the D (6 bases). V was pared by 0 bases and J by 0 bases, with 6 bases between. The CDR3 extends over 15 amino acids. CDR1 is DFQATT and CDR2 is SNEGSKA in the germline V gene (reference sequence). CDR3 in DNA: TGCAGTGCTAGAGAGGACAGCTCCTATAATTCACCCCTCCACTTT. It encodes CSAREDSSYNSPLHF.

This clonotype has a count of ten or more. V usage is TRBV7-8 and J usage is TRBJ1-6; 9 bases align to TRBD1. The CDR3 sequence is 13 residues long. With V trimmed by 3 bases and J by 10 bases, 1 base remained unmatched. CDR1 is SGHVS, CDR2 FQNEAQ, per germline. CDR3 sequence: CASSLDRGSPLHF. The CDR3 DNA is TGTGCCAGCAGCTTGGACAGGGGCTCACCCCTCCACTTT. Filled out from reference TRBV7-8 and TRBJ1-6, the complete variable domain reads GAGVSQSPRYKVAKRGQDVALRCDPISGHVSLFWYQQALGQGPEFLTYFQNEAQLDKSGLPSDRFFAERPEGSVSTLKIQRTQQEDSAVYLCASSLDRGSPLHFGNGTRLTVT.

This clonotype was observed many times. The chain recombines TRBV28 with TRBJ1-1, with D hard to call. V dropped 6 bases and J dropped 0 bases, with 17 bases sitting between them. Germline V gene sequence: CDR1 MDHEN, CDR2 SYDVKM. The CDR3 sequence is 16 residues long. The CDR3 DNA is TGTGCCAGCAGCCCGCGGGGATGGTCTATGAACACTGAAGCTTTCTTT. Translation gives CASSPRGWSMNTEAFF.

Many counts were recorded for this clonotype. This sequence joins TRBV4-1 and TRBJ2-1; D not certain. This CDR3 is 12 amino acids long. The V gene lost 1 base and the J gene lost 6 bases, with 4 bases spanning the gap. The V gene's germline CDR1 is MGHRA and CDR2 YSYEKL. The CDR3 here is CASSQGTNEQFF. Written as DNA, the CDR3 is TGCGCCAGCAGCCAAGGAACCAATGAGCAGTTCTTC.

This clonotype came up a few times. This chain links TRBV20-1 with TRBJ1-4; TRBD1 might be the D (6 bases). This CDR3 has 16 residues. Germline V gives CDR1 DFQATT, CDR2 SNEGSKA (reference sequence). The V gene lost 5 bases and the J gene lost 6 bases, with 22 bases spanning the gap. The CDR3 sequence is CSAPERGGRFYEKLFF. In DNA form, the CDR3 reads TGCAGTGCTCCCGAGCGCGGGGGGCGCTTCTATGAAAAACTGTTTTTT.

This clonotype appeared a single time. This rearrangement joins TRBV28 to TRBJ1-4, with a possible D match to TRBD1 (6 bases). Germline-derived CDR1 and CDR2 are MDHEN and SYDVKM. The CDR3 sequence is 13 residues long. Between the trimmed V and J ends, which lost 5 bases and 12 bases, there was a span of 16 bases. Here the CDR3 DNA reads TGTGCCAGCAGTCCCTACAGGGCCGAGGAACTGTTTTTT. Translated: CASSPYRAEELFF.

In this sample, this clonotype turned up a few times. The chain employs TRBV6-1 and TRBJ2-3; D possibly matches TRBD1 or TRBD2 (5 bases each). V lost 6 bases to trimming and J lost 0 bases, with 22 bases between them. Germline V gene data show CDR1 as MNHNS and CDR2 as SASEGT. The CDR3 extends over 18 amino acids. In DNA form, the CDR3 reads TGTGCCAGCAGCAGGGCAGGAGCCGGGCGGGTTAGCACAGATACGCAGTATTTT. Amino acids: CASSRAGAGRVSTDTQYF.

This clonotype was seen a handful of times. The rearrangement joins TRBV2 to TRBJ1-4; no definite D call. Trimming removed 4 bases from V and 3 bases from J, with 9 bases in between. The CDR3 covers 14 residues. Germline V gives CDR1 SNHLY, CDR2 FYNNEI. In DNA, the CDR3 is TGTGCCAGCAGTGGGGTGGCGGCTAATGAAAAACTGTTTTTT. Residues: CASSGVAANEKLFF.

The chain combines TRBV28 with TRBJ2-2; 7 bases match TRBD1. Germline V gene sequence: CDR1 MDHEN, CDR2 SYDVKM. Unmatched junction bases numbered 5, after V lost 6 bases and J lost 7 bases. The CDR3 runs to 13 residues. The CDR3 bases are TGTGCCAGCAGGGACAGGACGATCGGGGAGCTGTTTTTT. Its protein product is CASRDRTIGELFF.

This clonotype came up many times. The CDR3 sequence: CASRENVDGELFF. The DNA for the CDR3 is TGCGCCAGCCGGGAGAACGTGGACGGGGAGCTGTTTTTT. This sequence joins TRBV5-1 and TRBJ2-2; D perhaps matches TRBD2 (6 bases). The germline gives CDR1 SGHRS, CDR2 YFSETQ. This CDR3 is 13 amino acids long. V was shortened by 7 bases and J by 7 bases, with 14 bases between the two germline ends.

This clonotype has more than one count but fewer than ten. The chain combines TRBV30 with TRBJ2-7, with a possible D match to TRBD1 (6 bases). CDR3 size: 13 residues. V lost 0 bases to trimming and J lost 6 bases, with 12 bases between them. Germline CDR1 and CDR2: GTSNPN and SVGIG (reference sequence). CDR3 coding DNA: TGTGCCTGGAGTGTACGGGTAGGGGGCGAGCAGTACTTC. It translates to CAWSVRVGGEQYF.

This clonotype was picked up a small number of times. The chain links TRBV27 to TRBJ2-5; TRBD1 is a possible D gene (5 bases). The V gene lost 2 bases and the J gene lost 5 bases, with 12 bases spanning the gap. The CDR3 length is 14 residues. Germline V gene lookup returns CDR1 MNHEY and CDR2 SMNVEV (reference sequence). This CDR3 is CASSLRPGRETQYF. The CDR3, as DNA: TGTGCCAGCAGTTTAAGGCCAGGGCGGGAGACCCAGTACTTC.